This entry lists 14 T cell receptor beta chains sequenced from one sample in a study of pediatric ulcerative colitis (dated by TCRdb to between 2018 and 2021). Receptors were amplified or captured by the immunoSEQ multiplex PCR assay. TCRdb limited this immuneACCESS table to in-frame rearrangements with V and J called. A share of clones is missing; checked studies link under half to unresolved V genes, and the rest is unexplained. In all, the sample holds about 36,000 clones, and less than 80% of those were seen once. The top ten clones comprise about 0.7% of the sample. During colonoscopy, one to two rectal pinch biopsies were obtained for research purposes. Specimen: gut tissue. Source of these receptors: a boy younger than 18 with moderate ulcerative colitis.

This clone has only one observation. The chain links TRBV29-1 to TRBJ2-7; 9 nucleotides match TRBD1. The CDR3 has 15 residues. The trim removed 5 bases at V and 2 bases at J, leaving 10 bases unmatched. Germline loops: CDR1 SQVTM, CDR2 ANQGSEA. The CDR3 sequence is CSVRSSDRGPYEQYF. As DNA, the CDR3 is TGCAGCGTTCGATCTTCGGACAGGGGACCCTACGAGCAGTACTTC.

The chain employs TRBV14 and TRBJ1-1, with 8 bases aligning to TRBD1. The CDR3 has 14 residues. CDR1 and CDR2 (germline): SGHDN, FVKESK. With V trimmed by 4 bases and J by 3 bases, 4 bases remained unmatched. CDR3 sequence reads: CASSRTGYDTEAFF. The CDR3 coding sequence is TGTGCCAGCAGCCGGACAGGGTACGACACTGAAGCTTTCTTT.

On this clone itself: The identical CDR3 is also encoded by other nucleotide sequences in the sample. J is TRBJ2-3 and V is TRBV6-5, with D perhaps TRBD1 (6 bases). V lost 4 bases and J 3 bases, leaving 8 bases between the germline ends. Germline loops: CDR1 MNHEY, CDR2 SVGAGI. This CDR3 spans 13 amino acids. CDR3 amino acids: CASSSRGTDTQYF. CDR3 nucleotide sequence: TGTGCCAGCAGTTCCAGGGGAACAGATACGCAGTATTTT.

The chain couples TRBV7-3 to TRBJ2-3, with D unresolved. Germline V gene lookup returns CDR1 SGHTA and CDR2 FQGTGA. V dropped 5 bases and J dropped 2 bases, with 14 bases sitting between them. The CDR3 runs to 15 residues. For the CDR3, the DNA is TGTGCCAGCAGCATTAATGGTTTAGCCACAGATACGCAGTATTTT. Its translation: CASSINGLATDTQYF.

This clone was seen only a few times. The chain is built from TRBV19 and TRBJ1-6, with 7 nucleotides matching TRBD1. The germline V gene encodes CDR1 LNHDA and CDR2 SQIVND (reference sequence). The CDR3 covers 13 residues. Unmatched junction bases numbered 2, after V lost 8 bases and J lost 4 bases. The CDR3 sequence: CASGTDYNSPLHF. The CDR3 DNA sequence: TGTGCCAGTGGGACAGATTATAATTCACCCCTCCACTTT.

This clone was observed a few times. This rearrangement joins TRBV19 to TRBJ1-2; 9 nucleotides match TRBD1. The ends lost 6 bases at V and 4 bases at J; junction bases unmatched: 9. The CDR3 length is 15 residues. CDR1 LNHDA and CDR2 SQIVND come from the germline V gene (reference sequence). CDR3 sequence (DNA): TGTGCCAGTAGCCCGGGACAGGGAGACTTCTATGGCTACACCTTC. Its translation is CASSPGQGDFYGYTF.

This clone was picked up a small number of times. J is TRBJ2-3 and V is TRBV4-1, with 7 nucleotides matching TRBD2. The CDR3 has 13 amino acids. Germline CDR1 MGHRA, CDR2 YSYEKL. V was pared by 10 bases and J by 3 bases, with 7 bases of the junction left unmatched. CDR3 coding DNA: TGCGCCACAGAGGGAGGGCCAACAGATACGCAGTATTTT. Amino acids: CATEGGPTDTQYF.

This chain joins TRBV4-1 and TRBJ2-1, with D perhaps given as TRBD1 or TRBD2 (5 bases each). The CDR3 length is 15 residues. V lost 1 base, J lost 7 bases, and 14 bases lay in between. Germline CDR1 reads MGHRA; CDR2 reads YSYEKL. CDR3 sequence (DNA): TGCGCCAGCAGCCAAGGTCGAGGGGATGGGAATGAGCAGTTCTTC. Amino acids: CASSQGRGDGNEQFF.

The CDR3 coding sequence is TGTGCCAGCAGCCAACGGGACAGGGGAGGCGAGCAGTACTTC. This gives the protein CASSQRDRGGEQYF. The J gene is TRBJ2-7, the V gene TRBV9, with 10 bases that match TRBD1. Trimming at V came to 4 bases and at J to 6 bases, leaving 7 bases not matched to a gene. There are 14 residues in the CDR3. Germline V gene data show CDR1 as SGDLS and CDR2 as YYNGEE.

The chain carries TRBV7-8 and TRBJ2-1; D is ambiguous. The germline CDR1 and CDR2 sequences are SGHVS and FQNEAQ. The CDR3 contains 14 residues. V was shortened by 3 bases and J by 6 bases, with 12 bases between the two germline ends. In nucleotides, the CDR3 is TGTGCCAGCAGCTTTAGATGGTTCCTCAATGAGCAGTTCTTC. It specifies CASSFRWFLNEQFF.

This clone was observed a few times. The chain recombines TRBV4-1 with TRBJ2-3, with 13 bases that match TRBD2. The CDR3 has 17 amino acids. V was clipped by 3 bases and J by 4 bases; unmatched bases: 7. Germline CDR1 reads MGHRA; CDR2 reads YSYEKL. Here the CDR3 DNA reads TGCGCCAGCAGCCAGGAGACTAGCGGGGGGAGGGCAGATACGCAGTATTTT. As protein: CASSQETSGGRADTQYF.

The chain uses TRBV6-5 and TRBJ2-3; D could derive from TRBD1 or TRBD2 (5 bases each). With 6 bases removed from V and 0 bases from J, the gap between germline ends came to 10 bases. The CDR3 is 14 amino acids. The germline gives CDR1 MNHEY, CDR2 SVGAGI. CDR3 sequence (DNA): TGTGCCAGCAGAAACTGGGGGAGCACAGATACGCAGTATTTT. Translation gives CASRNWGSTDTQYF.

The sample holds a few counts of this clone. V usage is TRBV2 and J usage is TRBJ2-3; no clear D gene. The CDR3 sequence is 14 residues long. In germline, CDR1 is SNHLY, CDR2 FYNNEI. V lost 2 bases and J lost 2, with 8 bases in between. The CDR3 reads CASSENLITDTQYF. The CDR3 DNA reads as TGTGCCAGCAGTGAAAACCTCATCACAGATACGCAGTATTTT.

This clone was counted between two and nine times. This chain uses TRBV28 with TRBJ2-7; TRBD2 matches at 14 bases. J was trimmed by 6 bases and V by 7 bases; bases with no gene match: 2. Germline CDR1 and CDR2: MDHEN and SYDVKM. This CDR3 comprises 13 residues. The CDR3: CASTGLAGVEQYF. The CDR3 bases are TGTGCCAGCACGGGACTAGCGGGAGTCGAGCAGTACTTC. The variable domain in full, with the rest retrieved from reference TRBV28 and TRBJ2-7, is DVKVTQSSRYLVKRTGEKVFLECVQDMDHENMFWYRQDPGLGLRLIYFSYDVKMKEKGDIPEGYSVSREKKERFSLILESASTNQTSMYLCASTGLAGVEQYFGPGTRLTVT.